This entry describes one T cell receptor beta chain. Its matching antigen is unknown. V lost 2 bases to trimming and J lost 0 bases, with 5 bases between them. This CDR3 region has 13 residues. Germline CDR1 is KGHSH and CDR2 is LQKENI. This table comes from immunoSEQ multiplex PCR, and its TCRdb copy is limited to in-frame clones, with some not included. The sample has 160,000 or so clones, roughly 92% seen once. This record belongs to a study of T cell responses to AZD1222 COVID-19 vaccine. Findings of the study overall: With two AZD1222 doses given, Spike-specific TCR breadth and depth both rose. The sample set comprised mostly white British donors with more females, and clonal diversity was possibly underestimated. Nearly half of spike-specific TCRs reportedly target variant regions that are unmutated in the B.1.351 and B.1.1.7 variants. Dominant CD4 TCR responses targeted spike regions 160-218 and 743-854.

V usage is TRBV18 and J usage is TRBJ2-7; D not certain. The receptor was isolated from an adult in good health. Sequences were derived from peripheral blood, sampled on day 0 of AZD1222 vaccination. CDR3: CASSPSSSYEQYF. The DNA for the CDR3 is TGTGCCAGCTCACCATCCAGCTCCTACGAGCAGTACTTC. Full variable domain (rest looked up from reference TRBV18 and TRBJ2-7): NAGVMQNPRHLVRRRGQEARLRCSPMKGHSHVYWYRQLPEEGLKFMVYLQKENIIDESGMPKERFSAEFPKEGPSILRIQQVVRGDSAAYFCASSPSSSYEQYFGPGTRLTVT.